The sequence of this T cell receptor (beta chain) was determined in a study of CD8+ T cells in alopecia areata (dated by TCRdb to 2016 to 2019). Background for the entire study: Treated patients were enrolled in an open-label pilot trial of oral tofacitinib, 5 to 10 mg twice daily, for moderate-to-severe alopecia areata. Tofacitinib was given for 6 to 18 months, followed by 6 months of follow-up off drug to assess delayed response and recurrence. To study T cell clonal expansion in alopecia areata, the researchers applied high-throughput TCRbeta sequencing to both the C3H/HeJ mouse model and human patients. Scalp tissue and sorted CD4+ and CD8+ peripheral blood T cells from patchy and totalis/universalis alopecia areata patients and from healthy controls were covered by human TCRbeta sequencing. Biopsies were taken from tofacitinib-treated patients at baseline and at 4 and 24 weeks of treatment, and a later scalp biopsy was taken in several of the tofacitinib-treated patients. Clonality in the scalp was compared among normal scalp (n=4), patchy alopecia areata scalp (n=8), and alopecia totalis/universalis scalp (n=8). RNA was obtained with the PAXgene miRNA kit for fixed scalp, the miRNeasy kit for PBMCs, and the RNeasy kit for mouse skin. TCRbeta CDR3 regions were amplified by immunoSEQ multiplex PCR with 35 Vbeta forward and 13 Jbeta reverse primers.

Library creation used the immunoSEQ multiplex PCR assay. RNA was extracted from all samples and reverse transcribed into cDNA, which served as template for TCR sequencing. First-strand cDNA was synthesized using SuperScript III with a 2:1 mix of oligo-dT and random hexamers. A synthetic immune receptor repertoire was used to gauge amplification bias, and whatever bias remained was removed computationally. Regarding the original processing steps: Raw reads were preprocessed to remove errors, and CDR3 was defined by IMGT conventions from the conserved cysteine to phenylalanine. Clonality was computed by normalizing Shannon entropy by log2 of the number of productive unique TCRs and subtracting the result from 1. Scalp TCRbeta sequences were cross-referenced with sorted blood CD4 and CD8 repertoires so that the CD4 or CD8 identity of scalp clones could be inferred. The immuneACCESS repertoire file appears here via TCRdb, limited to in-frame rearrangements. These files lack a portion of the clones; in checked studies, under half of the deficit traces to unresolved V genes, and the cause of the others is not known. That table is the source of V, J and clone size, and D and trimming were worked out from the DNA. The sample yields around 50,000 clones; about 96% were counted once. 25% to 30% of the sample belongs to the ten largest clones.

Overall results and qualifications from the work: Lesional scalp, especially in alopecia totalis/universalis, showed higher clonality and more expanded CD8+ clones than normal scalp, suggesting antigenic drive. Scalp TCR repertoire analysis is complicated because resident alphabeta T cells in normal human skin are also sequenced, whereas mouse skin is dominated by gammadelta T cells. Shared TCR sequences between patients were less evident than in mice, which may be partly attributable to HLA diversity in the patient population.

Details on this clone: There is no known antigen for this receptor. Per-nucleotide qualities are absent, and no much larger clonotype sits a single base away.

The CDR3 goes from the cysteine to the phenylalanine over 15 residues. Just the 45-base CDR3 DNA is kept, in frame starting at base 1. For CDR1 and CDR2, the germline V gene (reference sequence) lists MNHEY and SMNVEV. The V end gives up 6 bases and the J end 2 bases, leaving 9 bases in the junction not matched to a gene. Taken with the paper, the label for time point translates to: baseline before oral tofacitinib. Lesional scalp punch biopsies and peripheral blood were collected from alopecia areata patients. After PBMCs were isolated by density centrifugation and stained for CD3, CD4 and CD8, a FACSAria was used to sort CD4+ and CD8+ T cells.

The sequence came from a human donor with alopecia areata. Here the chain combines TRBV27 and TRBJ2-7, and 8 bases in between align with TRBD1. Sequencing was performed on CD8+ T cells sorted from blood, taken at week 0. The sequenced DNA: TGTGCCAGCAGCAGCCCCGGACAGGGAACCTACGAGCAGTACTTC. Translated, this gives CASSSPGQGTYEQYF.